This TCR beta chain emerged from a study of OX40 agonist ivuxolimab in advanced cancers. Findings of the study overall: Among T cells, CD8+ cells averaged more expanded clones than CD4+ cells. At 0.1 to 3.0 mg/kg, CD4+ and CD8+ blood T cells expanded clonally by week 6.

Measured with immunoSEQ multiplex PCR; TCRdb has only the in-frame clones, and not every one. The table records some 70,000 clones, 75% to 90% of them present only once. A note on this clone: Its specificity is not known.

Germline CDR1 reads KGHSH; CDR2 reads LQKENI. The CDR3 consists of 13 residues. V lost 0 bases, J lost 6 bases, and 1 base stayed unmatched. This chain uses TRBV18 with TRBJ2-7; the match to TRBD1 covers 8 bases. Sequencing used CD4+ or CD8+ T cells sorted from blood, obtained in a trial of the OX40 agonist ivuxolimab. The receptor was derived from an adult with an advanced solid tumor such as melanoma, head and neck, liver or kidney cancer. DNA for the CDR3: TGTGCCAGCTCACCACCGACAGGGGTCGAGCAGTACTTC. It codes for CASSPPTGVEQYF.